This T cell receptor beta chain comes out of a study of T-cell memory formation after mild COVID-19 (dated by TCRdb to the early 2020s). Describing the broader study: TCR sequence clusters from the two donors were largely donor specific. T-cell clones expanding and contracting after mild COVID-19 in a couple of donors were tracked by longitudinal TCRalpha and TCRbeta repertoire sequencing. The cohort comprised two young, previously healthy adult volunteers, one female and one male. The paper as a whole reports these results and caveats: Whether the second-wave clones peaking on day 37 were SARS-CoV-2 specific was not confirmed. Some responding clones were detected in pre-infection memory, suggesting pre-existing cross-reactive memory T cells joined the SARS-CoV-2 response. Contracting CD4+ clones were located mainly in the CM and EM memory subsets, whereas CD8+ clones were found to be enriched in EMRA. Clones contracting from day 15 to 85 had balanced CD4/CD8 phenotypes, while a second wave expanding from day 15 to 37 was biased towards CD4+. Only a couple of mild cases were covered in the study, and larger cohorts including severe cases with pre-infection samples were considered necessary.

CDR1 and CDR2, per the germline V gene, are SGHVS and FNYEAQ. The trim is 5 bases for V and 2 bases for J, with a gap of 19 bases between the germline ends. Taken from cysteine to phenylalanine, the CDR3 has 16 residues. The only DNA kept is the CDR3, 48 bases in frame from the first base. With regard to this clonotype: Its antigen remains undetermined. The sample holds no much larger clone one base away, and base qualities are not on file.

Sequencing took place on an Illumina NovaSeq 6000. Using 5'RACE with constant-segment primers, TCRalpha and TCRbeta cDNA libraries were constructed, with sample barcodes and unique molecular identifiers added in the process. Trizol reagent was used to extract RNA from every sample. Amplification of the libraries took two PCR steps, and the second step added a second sample barcode plus Illumina TruSeq adapters. The libraries were sequenced on an Illumina NovaSeq using 2 x 150 bp paired-end reads. Per the authors' processing: The reads were demultiplexed and collapsed into UMI-guided consensus sequences using migec v1.2.7. With mixcr v2.1.11, UMI consensuses were aligned to TRA and TRB V and J templates and assembled into clonotypes. A clonotype was counted as expanded or contracted only if both edgeR and NoisET called the change significant, with noise models trained on biological replicates. For edgeR calls, the cutoffs were a false discovery rate-adjusted p below 0.01 and a log2 fold-change threshold of 1. As an exploratory analysis of dynamics, max-normalized trajectories of the 1000 most abundant clonotypes were examined with PCA combined with hierarchical clustering. Each responding clone was given a CD4 or CD8 phenotype based on the CD4+ and CD8+ repertoires, which had been sequenced separately. TCRdb reprocessing: public reads trimmed at Q25 with fastp, clones called with MiXCR, in-frame beta chains kept. Merged by CDR3 protein, the rows form single entries marked with the most common genes and DNA. TCRdb's processing, not the study's, gives the V and J calls here. The sample table records hundreds of thousands of distinct CDR3 sequences; 15% to 20% of these occur just once. The ten largest clones capture around 20% of the sample.

Ficoll-Paque density gradient centrifugation was the method used to isolate PBMCs. Sequencing used PBMCs or a T cell subset sorted from them (not recorded which). This receptor was taken from a man younger than 30 who had mild COVID-19 (a few samples of this study predate the infection). The sample titles of this study are shuffled in the database, so cell type and time point are left out; the donor was told from shared clones. The V and J segments used are TRBV7-6 and TRBJ2-7; the D gene is perhaps TRBD2, from 8 matching bases. The CDR3: CASSPDGGGTAYEQYF. The nucleotide sequence reads TGTGCCAGCAGCCCTGATGGCGGGGGGACAGCCTACGAGCAGTACTTC.